This T cell receptor (beta chain) was captured in a study of radiation and T cells in renal cell carcinoma. Germline CDR1 LNHNV, CDR2 YYDKDF (reference sequence). This CDR3 has 17 residues. Germline trimming cut 0 bases from V and 2 bases from J; bases unmatched to any gene: 6. Time point described: blood 2 weeks post-SBRT. As to treatment: 15 Gy SBRT to primary tumor, nephrectomy 4 weeks later. After SBRT, blood was collected at 2 and 4 weeks, plus baseline. This table comes from immunoSEQ multiplex PCR, and its TCRdb copy is limited to in-frame clones, with some not included. The profile shows roughly 75,000 clones, 82% of them singletons.

This chain links TRBV15 with TRBJ2-7; 11 bases agree with TRBD1. The source of this sequence is a man aged 55 to 70 with renal cell carcinoma. Sequenced material: blood, taken from a patient whose treatment included radiotherapy and nephrectomy. The CDR3 DNA follows: TGTGCCACCAGCAGAGAGGGGGTGGGACAGGGGGCCTACGAGCAGTACTTC. Its protein is CATSREGVGQGAYEQYF.